What follows are 26 T cell receptor beta chains derived from one specimen sequenced in a study of blood T cells in healthy people across ages. For the second PCR, which ran for about 6 to 11 cycles, a sample-barcoded 5' primer and a J-beta primer mix were used. MiXCR, applied by TCRdb to the 5' RACE reads, yields one record per CDR3 protein. Here the sample spans over 950,000 distinct CDR3 sequences, about 51% being singletons. Sequenced: blood. These receptors came from a woman in her sixties in good health.

The rearrangement uses TRBV20-1 and TRBJ2-2; 10 nucleotides agree with TRBD2. V gave up 1 base and J gave up 5 bases; unmatched junction bases: 7. Germline V gives CDR1 DFQATT, CDR2 SNEGSKA (reference sequence). The CDR3 sequence is 16 residues long. DNA for the CDR3: TGCAGTGCTAGAGTCCTAGCGGGGGCGGGAACCGGGGAGCTGTTTTTT. As protein: CSARVLAGAGTGELFF.

The chain recombines TRBV28 with TRBJ2-4; a possible D gene is TRBD2 (6 bases). The CDR3 totals 14 residues. Germline V gene data show CDR1 as MDHEN and CDR2 as SYDVKM. With 5 bases removed from V and 8 bases from J, the gap between germline ends came to 16 bases. CDR3 nucleotide sequence: TGTGCCAGCAGTCCATTAGCCGGCGGGGACATTCAGTACTTC. Amino acid sequence: CASSPLAGGDIQYF. The full variable domain, with the rest looked up from reference TRBV28 and TRBJ2-4, is DVKVTQSSRYLVKRTGEKVFLECVQDMDHENMFWYRQDPGLGLRLIYFSYDVKMKEKGDIPEGYSVSREKKERFSLILESASTNQTSMYLCASSPLAGGDIQYFGAGTRLSVL.

The rearrangement joins TRBV6-2 or TRBV6-3 to TRBJ2-1; D is undetermined. Per germline, CDR1 MNHEY and CDR2 SVGEGT. Trimming shortened V by 6 bases and J by 0 bases, and 12 bases separated the two germline ends. The CDR3 has 15 residues. CDR3 bases: TGTGCCAGCAGCCCGGACGTCAGCTCCTACAATGAGCAGTTCTTC. It translates to CASSPDVSSYNEQFF.

This clonotype was seen a handful of times. J is TRBJ1-2 and V is TRBV2; the D is unclear. Germline V CDR1 and CDR2: SNHLY, FYNNEI. This CDR3 has 15 amino acids. Trimming took 5 bases from V and 4 from J, leaving 17 bases between them. The CDR3 region is CASSLGTADPYGYTF. The CDR3 DNA sequence: TGTGCCAGCAGTCTAGGTACAGCAGACCCCTATGGCTACACCTTC.

This sequence joins TRBV3-1 and TRBJ2-2; D is uncertain. The CDR3 is made up of 19 amino acids. CDR1 and CDR2 from the germline V gene are LGHDT and YNNKEL (reference sequence). The V and J ends lost 0 bases and 6 bases respectively, with 23 bases between them. CDR3 amino acids: CASSQDGSYRESLPGELFF. The CDR3 DNA follows: TGTGCCAGCAGCCAAGATGGTTCCTATCGCGAAAGTCTACCCGGGGAGCTGTTTTTT.

The rearrangement links TRBV29-1 to TRBJ2-5; D remains ambiguous. V was cut by 7 bases and J by 2 bases, with 23 bases left in between. The CDR3 consists of 16 residues. The germline V gene has CDR1 SQVTM and CDR2 ANQGSEA. The CDR3 here is CSAPKLGTLRQETQYF. The CDR3 coding sequence is TGCAGCGCCCCTAAACTGGGCACCCTTCGACAAGAGACCCAGTACTTC.

V is TRBV7-2 and J is TRBJ2-4; D ambiguous. V dropped 6 bases and J dropped 13 bases, with 16 bases sitting between them. Germline lookup yields CDR1 SGHTA and CDR2 FQGNSA. This CDR3 comprises 12 residues. The DNA for the CDR3 is TGTGCCAGCAGTCCTGCCCTGTCTGAGCAGTACTTC. Protein product: CASSPALSEQYF.

This clonotype occurred a few times. An end of the junction differs from the germline gene, which may be a read error. The chain employs TRBV4-3 and TRBJ2-3; TRBD2 might be the D (5 bases). The CDR3 is 14 amino acids. Germline V CDR1 and CDR2: LGHNA, YSLEER. This chain's CDR3 is CASSQDLATDTQYF. DNA of the CDR3: TGTGCCAGCAGCCAAGACTTAGCGACGGATACGCAGTATTTT.

The J gene is TRBJ2-7, the V gene TRBV9; 11 bases are a match to TRBD2. The CDR3 is 14 residues long. V lost 3 bases to trimming and J lost 5 bases; unmatched junction nucleotides: 4. Germline loops: CDR1 SGDLS, CDR2 YYNGEE. CDR3 coding DNA: TGTGCCAGCAGCGATACTAGCGGGAGCGACGAGCAGTACTTC. Its translation is CASSDTSGSDEQYF.

This chain uses TRBV5-1 with TRBJ2-2; 12 positions match TRBD2. Trimming at V came to 0 bases and at J to 1 base, leaving 4 bases not matched to a gene. The CDR3 contains 18 residues. Looked up from germline, CDR1 is SGHRS and CDR2 is YFSETQ. CDR3 bases: TGCGCCAGCAGCTTGGCCCCTAGCGGGGGGGAGAACACCGGGGAGCTGTTTTTT. This encodes CASSLAPSGGENTGELFF.

As regards this clonotype: At one end, the junction sequence differs from germline, possibly due to a read error. The V and J genes are TRBV3-1 and TRBJ2-1; 14 bases map to TRBD2. CDR1 LGHDT and CDR2 YNNKEL come from the germline V gene (reference sequence). The CDR3 extends over 17 amino acids. The CDR3 region has the DNA TGTGCCGGCAGCCAAGAGGTGACTAGCGGGAGGGACAATGAGCAGTTCTTC. Translating gives CAGSQEVTSGRDNEQFF.

The table lists this clonotype with a few counts. The chain links TRBV12-3 or TRBV12-4 to TRBJ2-7; TRBD1 agrees at 9 bases. The V segment lost 8 bases and the J segment 2 bases; nucleotides outside the gene matches: 10. CDR3 size: 15 residues. The CDR3 DNA reads as TGTGCCAGCGCAAGGACTAGGGACAGGGCCTACGAGCAGTACTTC. Translating it yields CASARTRDRAYEQYF.

The genes are TRBV7-9 and TRBJ2-5, with a weak D call TRBD1 (5 bases). Germline V gene lookup returns CDR1 SEHNR and CDR2 FQNEAQ (reference sequence). The germline V and J ends were trimmed by 5 bases and 4 bases, with 17 bases remaining between them. This CDR3 spans 15 amino acids. In DNA, the CDR3 is TGTGCCAGCAGCAACGTAGTAGGGGATGGAGAGACCCAGTACTTC. Protein: CASSNVVGDGETQYF. Full variable domain (outside the CDR3, taken from reference TRBV7-9 and TRBJ2-5): DTGVSQNPRHKITKRGQNVTFRCDPISEHNRLYWYRQTLGQGPEFLTYFQNEAQLEKSRLLSDRFSAERPKGSFSTLEIQRTEQGDSAMYLCASSNVVGDGETQYFGPGTRLLVL.

The rearrangement joins TRBV20-1 to TRBJ2-1; 9 nucleotides align to TRBD2. Trimming at V came to 1 base and at J to 10 bases, leaving 11 bases not matched to a gene. CDR1 is DFQATT, CDR2 SNEGSKA, per germline (reference sequence). This CDR3 is 15 amino acids long. The CDR3 nucleotides are TGCAGTGCTAGAGTCTTGACTAGCGGATCCTCGGAGCAGTTCTTC. Translated, it gives CSARVLTSGSSEQFF.

This clonotype has more than one count but fewer than ten. The chain recombines TRBV29-1 with TRBJ1-2; D remains unclear. CDR3 length: 13 residues. Germline CDR1 reads SQVTM; CDR2 reads ANQGSEA. V was shortened by 7 bases and J by 4 bases, with 16 bases between the two germline ends. The CDR3 DNA reads as TGCAGCGCCGAACGGGCCAGCTTCTATGGCTACACCTTC. Encoded protein: CSAERASFYGYTF.

The chain combines TRBV12-3 or TRBV12-4 with TRBJ2-2; D is unclear. The CDR3 extends over 15 amino acids. The V and J ends lost 3 bases and 4 bases respectively, with 12 bases between them. The DNA for the CDR3 is TGTGCCAGCAGTTTCTGGACCACGGTCACCGGGGAGCTGTTTTTT. Protein product: CASSFWTTVTGELFF.

The chain joins TRBV30 to TRBJ2-4, with 8 positions matching TRBD1. CDR3 size: 14 residues. Germline-derived CDR1 and CDR2 are GTSNPN and SVGIG (reference sequence). Trimming cost V 6 bases and J 0 bases; bases outside gene matches: 4. CDR3 in amino acids: CACLRGLAKNIQYF. The CDR3 nucleotides are TGTGCCTGCCTCAGGGGGCTAGCCAAAAACATTCAGTACTTC.

This clonotype was detected only once. The chain carries TRBV9 and TRBJ2-1; TRBD2 matches at 9 bases. The CDR3 spans 15 residues. V was pared by 2 bases and J by 6 bases, with 6 bases of the junction left unmatched. CDR1 is SGDLS, CDR2 YYNGEE, per germline. The CDR3: CASSVGGRAINEQFF. In DNA, the CDR3 is TGTGCCAGCAGCGTGGGCGGGAGGGCCATCAATGAGCAGTTCTTC.

This clonotype was counted a few times. The CDR3 sequence: CSEGGTHTDTQYF. For the CDR3, the DNA is TGCAGTGAAGGGGGCACCCACACAGATACGCAGTATTTT. The V call is TRBV20-1, the J call TRBJ2-3, with TRBD1 identical over 7 bases. There are 13 residues in the CDR3. Per the germline V gene, CDR1 is DFQATT and CDR2 is SNEGSKA (reference sequence). Trimming cost V 7 bases and J 2 bases; bases outside gene matches: 6.

The V gene is TRBV18, the J gene TRBJ2-3; no firm D call. CDR3 length equals 12 residues. Per the germline V gene, CDR1 is KGHSH and CDR2 is LQKENI. Trimming removed 6 bases at V and 8 bases at J, with 12 bases between. The CDR3 DNA sequence: TGTGCCAGCTCGACCGGCGAAGGTACGCAGTATTTT. This codes for CASSTGEGTQYF.

The table lists this clonotype with a few counts. The rearrangement uses TRBV7-2 and TRBJ2-5; 10 nucleotides agree with TRBD2. CDR1 is SGHTA and CDR2 is FQGNSA in the germline V gene. The V segment lost 5 bases and the J segment 4 bases; nucleotides outside the gene matches: 10. The CDR3 consists of 16 residues. Here the CDR3 DNA reads TGTGCCAGCAGCCTCGACCTAGCGGGAGTGGGAGAGACCCAGTACTTC. Its translation: CASSLDLAGVGETQYF.

This clonotype occurred a few times. The chain joins TRBV10-2 to TRBJ2-6; 7 nucleotides agree with TRBD1. This CDR3 is 14 amino acids long. V lost 8 bases and J lost 4; bases outside the gene matches: 5. The germline gives CDR1 WSHSY, CDR2 SAAADI. The CDR3 DNA is TGCGCCAGCGTCGACAGGGCGGGGGCCAACGTCCTGACTTTC. Its translation: CASVDRAGANVLTF.

The genes are TRBV28 and TRBJ2-4, with 7 bases aligning to TRBD2. The DNA end lines up better with TRBJ2-7; the J call may be wrong. Germline V CDR1 and CDR2: MDHEN, SYDVKM. The CDR3 extends over 16 amino acids. DNA of the CDR3: TGTGCCAGCAGTTTCCATCCGACCCTAGCGGACTACGAGCAGTACTTC. The encoded protein is CASSFHPTLADYEQYF.

This clonotype showed up just a few times. CDR3 loop: CSAGYGGAKNIQYF. CDR3 nucleotide sequence: TGCAGTGCCGGGTATGGGGGAGCCAAAAACATTCAGTACTTC. This chain uses TRBV20-1 with TRBJ2-4, with D perhaps TRBD1 or TRBD2 (5 bases each). Germline loops: CDR1 DFQATT, CDR2 SNEGSKA (reference sequence). Trimming shortened V by 6 bases and J by 0 bases, and 12 bases separated the two germline ends. The CDR3 loop spans 14 amino acids.

The chain carries TRBV5-6 and TRBJ2-7, with a weak D call TRBD2 (5 bases). V lost 6 bases to trimming and J lost 2 bases, with 15 bases between them. CDR1 and CDR2 from the germline V gene are SGHDT and YYEEEE. The CDR3 is 14 amino acids. CDR3 residues: CASTMPGVTYEQYF. The CDR3 bases are TGTGCCAGCACCATGCCCGGGGTAACCTACGAGCAGTACTTC.

The chain is built from TRBV12-3 or TRBV12-4 and TRBJ1-2; unclear D gene. Deletions cut 3 bases from V and 8 bases from J, with 13 bases between. The CDR3 sequence is 13 residues long. Here the CDR3 reads CASSLWEAGGYTF. In nucleotides, the CDR3 is TGTGCCAGCAGTTTGTGGGAAGCGGGGGGCTACACCTTC.